This TCR beta chain was sequenced for a study of shared clonotypes between healthy human individuals. Trimming removed 2 bases from V and 4 bases from J, with 12 bases in between. CDR3 length equals 15 residues. Germline V gene sequence: CDR1 SGHTS, CDR2 YDEGEE. This clone has more than one count but fewer than ten. Its cognate antigen is unknown. CD4+ cell separation produced CD45RA+ naive and CD45RA-negative memory subsets. Findings and limits, study-wide: Among the subsets, naive ones generally showed larger estimated richness than memory ones.

Each subset's genomic DNA was shared equally among a number of immunoSEQ plates. Only in-frame clones appear in the TCRdb table, and some are missing; sequencing was by immunoSEQ multiplex PCR. The repertoire holds fewer than 400,000 clones, with approximately 79% as singletons. The receptor was isolated from a man aged 25 to 40 in good health. Sequencing was carried out using memory CD4+ T cells sorted from blood. Subset indicated: CD45RA-negative fraction. The chain couples TRBV5-8 to TRBJ1-4, with D possibly matching TRBD1 (6 bases). CDR3 region: CASSFMGGINEKLFF. The CDR3 bases are TGTGCCAGCAGCTTTATGGGGGGCATTAATGAAAAACTGTTTTTT.